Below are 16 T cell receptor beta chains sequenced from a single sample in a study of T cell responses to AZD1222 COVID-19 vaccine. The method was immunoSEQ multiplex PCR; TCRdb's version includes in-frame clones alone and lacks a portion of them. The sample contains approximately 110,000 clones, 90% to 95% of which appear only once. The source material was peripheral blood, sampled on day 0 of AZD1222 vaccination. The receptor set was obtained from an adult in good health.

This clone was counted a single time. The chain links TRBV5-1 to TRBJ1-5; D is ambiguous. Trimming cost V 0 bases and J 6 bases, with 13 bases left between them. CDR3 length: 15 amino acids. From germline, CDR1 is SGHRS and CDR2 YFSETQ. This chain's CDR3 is CASSLGDSRGQPQHF. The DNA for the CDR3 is TGCGCCAGCAGCTTGGGTGACTCTCGGGGTCAGCCCCAGCATTTT. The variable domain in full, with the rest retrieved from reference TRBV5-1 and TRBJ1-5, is KAGVTQTPRYLIKTRGQQVTLSCSPISGHRSVSWYQQTPGQGLQFLFEYFSETQRNKGNFPGRFSGRQFSNSRSEMNVSTLELGDSALYLCASSLGDSRGQPQHFGDGTRLSIL.

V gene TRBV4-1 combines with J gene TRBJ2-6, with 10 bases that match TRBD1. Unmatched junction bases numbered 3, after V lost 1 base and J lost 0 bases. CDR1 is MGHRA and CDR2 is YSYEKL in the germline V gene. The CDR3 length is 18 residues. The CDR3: CASSQGQGALSGANVLTF. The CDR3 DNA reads TGCGCCAGCAGCCAAGGACAGGGGGCCCTCTCTGGGGCCAACGTCCTGACTTTC.

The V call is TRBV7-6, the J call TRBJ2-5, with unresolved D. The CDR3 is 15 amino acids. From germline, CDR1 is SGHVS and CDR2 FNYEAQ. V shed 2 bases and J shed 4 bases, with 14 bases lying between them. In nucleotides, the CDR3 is TGTGCCAGCAGCTTATATATAGAGTCCAGAGAGACCCAGTACTTC. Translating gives CASSLYIESRETQYF.

The CDR3 DNA reads TGTGCCAGCAGCGTTAGCCCTCAGGGTACCACTGAAGCTTTCTTT. Encoded protein: CASSVSPQGTTEAFF. This rearrangement joins TRBV9 to TRBJ1-1; maybe TRBD1 (5 bases). The germline CDR1 and CDR2 sequences are SGDLS and YYNGEE. This CDR3 spans 15 amino acids. Between the trimmed V and J ends, which lost 2 bases and 4 bases, there was a span of 15 bases.

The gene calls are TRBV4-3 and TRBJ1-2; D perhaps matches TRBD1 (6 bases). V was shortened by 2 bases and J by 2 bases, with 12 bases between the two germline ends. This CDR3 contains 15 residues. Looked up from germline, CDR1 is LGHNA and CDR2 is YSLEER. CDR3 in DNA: TGCGCCAGCAGCCAAACCTCAACAGGGAACTATGGCTACACCTTC. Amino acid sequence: CASSQTSTGNYGYTF.

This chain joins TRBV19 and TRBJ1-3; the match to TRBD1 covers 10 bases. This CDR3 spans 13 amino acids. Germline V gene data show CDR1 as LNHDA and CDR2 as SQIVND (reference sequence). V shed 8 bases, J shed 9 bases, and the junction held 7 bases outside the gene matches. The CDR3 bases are TGTGCCAGTTCGGGACAGGGGTACGCCACCATATATTTT. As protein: CASSGQGYATIYF.

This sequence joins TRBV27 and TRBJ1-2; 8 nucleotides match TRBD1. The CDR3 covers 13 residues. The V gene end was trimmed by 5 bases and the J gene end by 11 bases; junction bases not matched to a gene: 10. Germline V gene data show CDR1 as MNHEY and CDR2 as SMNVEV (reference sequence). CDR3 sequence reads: CASSPYGQGWYTF. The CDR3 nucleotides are TGTGCCAGCAGTCCGTATGGACAGGGATGGTACACCTTC.

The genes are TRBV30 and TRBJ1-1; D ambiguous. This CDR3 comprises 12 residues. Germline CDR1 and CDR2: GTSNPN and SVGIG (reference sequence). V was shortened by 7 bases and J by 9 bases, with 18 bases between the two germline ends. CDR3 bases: TGTGCCTCCATCCTCCATCCGCTGAAAGCTTTCTTT. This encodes CASILHPLKAFF.

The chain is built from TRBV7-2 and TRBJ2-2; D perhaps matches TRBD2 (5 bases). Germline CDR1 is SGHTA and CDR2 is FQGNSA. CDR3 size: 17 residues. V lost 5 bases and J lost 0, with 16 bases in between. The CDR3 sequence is CASSSTPASSNTGELFF. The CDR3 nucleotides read TGTGCCAGCAGCAGCACTCCAGCTAGCTCGAACACCGGGGAGCTGTTTTTT.

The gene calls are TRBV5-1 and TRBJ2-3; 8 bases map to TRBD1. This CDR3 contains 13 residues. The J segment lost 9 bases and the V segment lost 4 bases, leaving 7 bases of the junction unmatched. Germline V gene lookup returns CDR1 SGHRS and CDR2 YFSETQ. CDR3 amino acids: CASSVDGQGTQYF. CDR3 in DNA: TGCGCCAGCAGCGTAGACGGACAGGGAACGCAGTATTTT.

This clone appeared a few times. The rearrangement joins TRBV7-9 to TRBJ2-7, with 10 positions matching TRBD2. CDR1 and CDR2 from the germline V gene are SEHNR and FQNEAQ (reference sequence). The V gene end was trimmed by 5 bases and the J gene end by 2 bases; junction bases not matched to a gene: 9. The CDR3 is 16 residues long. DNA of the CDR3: TGTGCCAGCAGCCCGCGGACTAGCGGAGAAGCCTACGAGCAGTACTTC. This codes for CASSPRTSGEAYEQYF.

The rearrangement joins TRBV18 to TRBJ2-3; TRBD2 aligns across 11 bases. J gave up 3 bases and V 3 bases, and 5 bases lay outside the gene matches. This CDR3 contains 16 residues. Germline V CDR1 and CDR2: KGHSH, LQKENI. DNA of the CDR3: TGTGCCAGCTCACCCCTAGCGGGGGGCGGGACAGATACGCAGTATTTT. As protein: CASSPLAGGGTDTQYF. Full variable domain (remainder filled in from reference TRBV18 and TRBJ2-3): NAGVMQNPRHLVRRRGQEARLRCSPMKGHSHVYWYRQLPEEGLKFMVYLQKENIIDESGMPKERFSAEFPKEGPSILRIQQVVRGDSAAYFCASSPLAGGGTDTQYFGPGTRLTVL.

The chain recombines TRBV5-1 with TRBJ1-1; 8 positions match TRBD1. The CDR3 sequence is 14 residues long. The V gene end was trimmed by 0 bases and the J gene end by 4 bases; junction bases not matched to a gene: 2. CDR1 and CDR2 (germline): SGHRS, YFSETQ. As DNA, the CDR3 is TGCGCCAGCAGCTTGGACAGGGGGTCCACTGAAGCTTTCTTT. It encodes CASSLDRGSTEAFF.

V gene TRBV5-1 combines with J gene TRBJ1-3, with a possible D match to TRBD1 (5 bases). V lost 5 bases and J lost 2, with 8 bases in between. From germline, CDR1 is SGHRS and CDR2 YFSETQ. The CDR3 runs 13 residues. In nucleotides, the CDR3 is TGCGCCAGCAGAACAGGAGCTGGAAACACCATATATTTT. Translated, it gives CASRTGAGNTIYF. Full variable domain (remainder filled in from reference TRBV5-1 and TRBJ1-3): KAGVTQTPRYLIKTRGQQVTLSCSPISGHRSVSWYQQTPGQGLQFLFEYFSETQRNKGNFPGRFSGRQFSNSRSEMNVSTLELGDSALYLCASRTGAGNTIYFGEGSWLTVV.

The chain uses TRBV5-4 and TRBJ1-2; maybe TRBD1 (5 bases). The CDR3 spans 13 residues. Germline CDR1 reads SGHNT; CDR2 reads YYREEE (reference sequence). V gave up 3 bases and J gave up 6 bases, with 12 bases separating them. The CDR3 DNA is TGTGCCAGCAGCTACAGGACCCTGGATGGCTACACCTTC. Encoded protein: CASSYRTLDGYTF.

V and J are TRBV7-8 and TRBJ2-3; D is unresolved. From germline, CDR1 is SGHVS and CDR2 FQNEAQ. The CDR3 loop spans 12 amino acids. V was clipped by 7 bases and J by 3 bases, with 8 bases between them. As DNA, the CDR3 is TGTGCCAGCAACCGATGGACAGATACGCAGTATTTT. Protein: CASNRWTDTQYF.